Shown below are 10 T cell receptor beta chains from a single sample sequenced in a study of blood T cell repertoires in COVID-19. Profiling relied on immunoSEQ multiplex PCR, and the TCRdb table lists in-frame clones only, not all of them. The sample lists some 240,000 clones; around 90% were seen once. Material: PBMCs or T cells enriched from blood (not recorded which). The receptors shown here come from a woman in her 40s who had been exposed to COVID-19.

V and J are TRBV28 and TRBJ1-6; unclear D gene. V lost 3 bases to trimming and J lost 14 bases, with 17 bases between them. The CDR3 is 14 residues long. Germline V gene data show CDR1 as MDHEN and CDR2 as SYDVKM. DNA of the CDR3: TGTGCCAGCAGTTTGTTGGTCCGGGAAATGTCCCTCCACTTT. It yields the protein CASSLLVREMSLHF.

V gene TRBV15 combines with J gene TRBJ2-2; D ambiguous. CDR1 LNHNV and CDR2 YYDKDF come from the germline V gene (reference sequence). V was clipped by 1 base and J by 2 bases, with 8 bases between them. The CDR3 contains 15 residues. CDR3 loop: CATSRGLDNTGELFF. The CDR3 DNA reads TGTGCCACCAGCAGAGGGCTAGATAACACCGGGGAGCTGTTTTTT.

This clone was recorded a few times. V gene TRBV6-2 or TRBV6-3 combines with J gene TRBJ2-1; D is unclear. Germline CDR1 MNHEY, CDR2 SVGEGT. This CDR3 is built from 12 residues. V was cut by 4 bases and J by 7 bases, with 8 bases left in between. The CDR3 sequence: CASSSRRNEQFF. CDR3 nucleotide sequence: TGTGCCAGCAGTTCCAGGCGTAATGAGCAGTTCTTC.

The DNA of the CDR3 is TGTGCCAGCAGCTTACAGGGGGCGGATACGCAGTATTTT. As protein: CASSLQGADTQYF. J is TRBJ2-3 and V is TRBV11-3, with 8 positions matching TRBD1. V lost 2 bases and J lost 6; bases outside the gene matches: 1. Germline CDR1 and CDR2: SGHNT and YENEEA. CDR3 length: 13 residues.

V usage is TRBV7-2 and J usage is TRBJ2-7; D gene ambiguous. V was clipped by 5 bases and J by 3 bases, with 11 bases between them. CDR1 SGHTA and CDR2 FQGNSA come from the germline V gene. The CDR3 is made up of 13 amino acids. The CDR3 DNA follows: TGTGCCAGCAGCGTTAACTCCGGCTACGAGCAGTACGTC. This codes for CASSVNSGYEQYV.

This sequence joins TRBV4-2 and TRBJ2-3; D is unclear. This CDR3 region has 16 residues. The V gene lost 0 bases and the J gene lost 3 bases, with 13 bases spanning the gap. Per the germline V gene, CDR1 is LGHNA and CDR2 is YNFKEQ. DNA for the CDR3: TGTGCCAGCAGCCAAGATGGTGTTAGGCGGACAGATACGCAGTATTTT. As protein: CASSQDGVRRTDTQYF.

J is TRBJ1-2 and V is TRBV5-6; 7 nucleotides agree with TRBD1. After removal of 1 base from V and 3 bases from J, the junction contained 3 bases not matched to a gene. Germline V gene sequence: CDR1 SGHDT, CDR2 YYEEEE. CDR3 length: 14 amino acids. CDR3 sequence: CASSLSGTDYGYTF. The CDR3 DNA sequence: TGTGCCAGCAGCTTGAGTGGGACAGACTATGGCTACACCTTC.

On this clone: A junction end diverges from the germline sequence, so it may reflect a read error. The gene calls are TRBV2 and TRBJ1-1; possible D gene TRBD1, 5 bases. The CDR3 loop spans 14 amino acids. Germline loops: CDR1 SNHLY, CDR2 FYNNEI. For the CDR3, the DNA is TGTGCAAGCAAAAGGACACCCTGGAACACTGAAGCTTTCTTT. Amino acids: CASKRTPWNTEAFF.

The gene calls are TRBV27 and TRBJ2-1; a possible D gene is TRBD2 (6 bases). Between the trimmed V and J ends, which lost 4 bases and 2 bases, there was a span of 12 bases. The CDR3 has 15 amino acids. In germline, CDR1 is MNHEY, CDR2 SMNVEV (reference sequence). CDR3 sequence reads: CASSSGSRPYNEQFF. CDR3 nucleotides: TGTGCCAGCAGTTCCGGGAGTAGGCCCTACAATGAGCAGTTCTTC.

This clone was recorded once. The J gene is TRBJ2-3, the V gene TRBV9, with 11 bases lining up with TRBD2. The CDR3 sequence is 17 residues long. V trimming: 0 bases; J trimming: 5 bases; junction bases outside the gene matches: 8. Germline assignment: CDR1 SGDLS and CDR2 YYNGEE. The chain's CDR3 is CASSVVGGTSGGDTQYF. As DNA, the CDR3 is TGTGCCAGCAGCGTAGTCGGTGGGACTAGCGGAGGAGATACGCAGTATTTT.